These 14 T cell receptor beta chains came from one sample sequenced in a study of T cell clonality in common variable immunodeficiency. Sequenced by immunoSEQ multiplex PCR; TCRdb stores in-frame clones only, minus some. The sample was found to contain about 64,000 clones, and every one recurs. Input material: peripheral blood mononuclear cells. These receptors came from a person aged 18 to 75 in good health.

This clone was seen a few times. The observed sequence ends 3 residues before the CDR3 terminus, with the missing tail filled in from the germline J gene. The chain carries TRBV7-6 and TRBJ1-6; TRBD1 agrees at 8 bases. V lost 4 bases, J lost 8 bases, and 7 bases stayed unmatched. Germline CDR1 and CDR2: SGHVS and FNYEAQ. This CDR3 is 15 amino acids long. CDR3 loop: CASSSRQGYDSPLHF. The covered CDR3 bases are TGTGCCAGCAGCTCAAGACAGGGGTATGATTCACCC.

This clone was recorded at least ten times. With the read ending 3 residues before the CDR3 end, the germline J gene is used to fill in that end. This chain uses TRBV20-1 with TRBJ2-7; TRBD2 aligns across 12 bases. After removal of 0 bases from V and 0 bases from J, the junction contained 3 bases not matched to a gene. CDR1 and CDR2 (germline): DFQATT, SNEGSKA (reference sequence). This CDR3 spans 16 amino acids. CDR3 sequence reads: CSARETSGSFSYEQYF. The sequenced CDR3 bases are TGCAGTGCTAGAGAGACTAGCGGGAGCTTCTCCTACGAG.

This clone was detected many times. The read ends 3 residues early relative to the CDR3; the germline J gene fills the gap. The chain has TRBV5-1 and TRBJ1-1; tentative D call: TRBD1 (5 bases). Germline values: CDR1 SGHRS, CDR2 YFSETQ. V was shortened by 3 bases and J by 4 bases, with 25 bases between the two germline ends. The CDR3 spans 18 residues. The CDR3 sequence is CASSYSVARAGRGTEAFF. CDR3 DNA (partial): TGCGCCAGCAGCTATTCGGTTGCAAGGGCAGGGCGAGGCACTGAA. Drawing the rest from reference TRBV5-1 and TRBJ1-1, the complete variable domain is KAGVTQTPRYLIKTRGQQVTLSCSPISGHRSVSWYQQTPGQGLQFLFEYFSETQRNKGNFPGRFSGRQFSNSRSEMNVSTLELGDSALYLCASSYSVARAGRGTEAFFGQGTRLTVV.

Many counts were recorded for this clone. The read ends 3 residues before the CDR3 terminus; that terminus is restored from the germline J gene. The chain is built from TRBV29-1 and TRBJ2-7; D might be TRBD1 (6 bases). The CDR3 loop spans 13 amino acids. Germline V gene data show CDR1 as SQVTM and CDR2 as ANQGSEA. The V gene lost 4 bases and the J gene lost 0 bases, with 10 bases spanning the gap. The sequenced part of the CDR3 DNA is TGCAGCGTTGGTGGGACACGCTCCTACGAG. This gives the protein CSVGGTRSYE. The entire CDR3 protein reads CSVGGTRSYEQYF.

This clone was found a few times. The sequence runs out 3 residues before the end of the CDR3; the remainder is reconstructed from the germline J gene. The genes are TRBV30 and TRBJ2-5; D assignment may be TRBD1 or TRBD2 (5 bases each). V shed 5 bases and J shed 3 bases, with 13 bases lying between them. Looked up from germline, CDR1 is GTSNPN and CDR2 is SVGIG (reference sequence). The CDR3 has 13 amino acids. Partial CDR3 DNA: TGTGCCTGGGACGAGGGGCTCGAAGAGACC. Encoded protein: CAWDEGLEET. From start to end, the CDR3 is CAWDEGLEETQYF.

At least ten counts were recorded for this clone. The CDR3 here is CATSTAQGNTEAFF. The sequenced CDR3 bases are TGTGCCACCAGCACTGCACAGGGAAACACTGAA. The chain links TRBV15 to TRBJ1-1; tentative D call: TRBD1 (6 bases). Sequencing ends 3 residues short of the CDR3 end; the germline J gene provides the rest. Germline V gene sequence: CDR1 LNHNV, CDR2 YYDKDF (reference sequence). V was trimmed by 4 bases and J by 2 bases, leaving 11 bases between them. CDR3 length equals 14 residues. The full variable domain, in which reference TRBV15 and TRBJ1-1 provide the parts outside the CDR3, is DAMVIQNPRYQVTQFGKPVTLSCSQTLNHNVMYWYQQKSSQAPKLLFHYYDKDFNNEADTPDNFQSRRPNTSFCFLDIRSPGLGDTAMYLCATSTAQGNTEAFFGQGTRLTVV.

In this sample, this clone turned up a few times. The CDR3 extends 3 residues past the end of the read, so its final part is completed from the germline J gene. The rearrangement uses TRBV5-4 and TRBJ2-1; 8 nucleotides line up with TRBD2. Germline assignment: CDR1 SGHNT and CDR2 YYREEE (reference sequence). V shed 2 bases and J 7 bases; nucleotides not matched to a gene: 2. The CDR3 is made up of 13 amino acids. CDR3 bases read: TGTGCCAGCAGCTTCGGGGGGGGGAATGAG. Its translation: CASSFGGGNE. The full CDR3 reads CASSFGGGNEQFF.

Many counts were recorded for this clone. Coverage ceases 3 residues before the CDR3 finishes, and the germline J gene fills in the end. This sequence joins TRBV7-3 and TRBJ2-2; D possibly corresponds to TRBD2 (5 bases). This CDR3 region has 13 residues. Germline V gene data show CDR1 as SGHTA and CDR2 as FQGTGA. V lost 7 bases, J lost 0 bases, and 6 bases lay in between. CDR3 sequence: CASKAANTGELFF. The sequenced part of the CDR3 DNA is TGTGCCAGCAAAGCGGCGAACACCGGGGAG.

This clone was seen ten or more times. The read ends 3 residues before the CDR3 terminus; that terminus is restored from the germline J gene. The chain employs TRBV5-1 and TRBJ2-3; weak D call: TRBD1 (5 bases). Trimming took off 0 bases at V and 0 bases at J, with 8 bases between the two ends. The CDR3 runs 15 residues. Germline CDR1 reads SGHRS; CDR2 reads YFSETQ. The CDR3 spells CASSLDPGSTDTQYF. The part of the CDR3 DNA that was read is TGCGCCAGCAGCTTGGATCCAGGGAGCACAGATACG.

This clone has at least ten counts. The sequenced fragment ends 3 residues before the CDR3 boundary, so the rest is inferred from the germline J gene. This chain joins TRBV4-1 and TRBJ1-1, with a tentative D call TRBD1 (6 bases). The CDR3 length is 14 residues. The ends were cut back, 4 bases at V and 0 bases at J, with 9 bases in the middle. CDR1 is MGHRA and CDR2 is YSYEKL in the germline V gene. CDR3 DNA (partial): TGCGCCAGCAGCCCACAGGGAATGAACACTGAA. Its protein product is CASSPQGMNTE. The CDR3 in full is CASSPQGMNTEAFF.

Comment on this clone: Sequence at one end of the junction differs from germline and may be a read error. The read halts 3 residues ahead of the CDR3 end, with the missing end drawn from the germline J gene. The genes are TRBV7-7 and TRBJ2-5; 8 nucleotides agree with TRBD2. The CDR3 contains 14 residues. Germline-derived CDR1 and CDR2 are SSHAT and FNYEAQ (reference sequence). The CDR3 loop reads CASSAGLVGETQYF. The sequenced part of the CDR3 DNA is TGTGCTAGCAGCGCGGGACTAGTCGGGGAGACC.

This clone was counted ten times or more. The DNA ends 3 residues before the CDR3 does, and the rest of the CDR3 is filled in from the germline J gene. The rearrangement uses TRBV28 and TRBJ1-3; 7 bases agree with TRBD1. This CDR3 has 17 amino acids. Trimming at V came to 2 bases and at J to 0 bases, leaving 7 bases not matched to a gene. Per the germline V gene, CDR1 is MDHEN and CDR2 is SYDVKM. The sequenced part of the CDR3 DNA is TGTGCCAGCAGTTTAGAAAACAGGGGTGACTCTGGAAACACC. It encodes CASSLENRGDSGNT. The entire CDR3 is CASSLENRGDSGNTIYF.

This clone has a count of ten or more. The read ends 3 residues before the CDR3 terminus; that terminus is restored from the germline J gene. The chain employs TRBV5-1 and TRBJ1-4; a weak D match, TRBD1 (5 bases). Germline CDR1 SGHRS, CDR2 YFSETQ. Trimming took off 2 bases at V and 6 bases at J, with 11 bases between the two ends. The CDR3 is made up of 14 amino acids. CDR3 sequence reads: CASSFSGVDEKLFF. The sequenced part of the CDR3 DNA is TGCGCCAGCAGCTTTTCGGGGGTCGATGAAAAA.

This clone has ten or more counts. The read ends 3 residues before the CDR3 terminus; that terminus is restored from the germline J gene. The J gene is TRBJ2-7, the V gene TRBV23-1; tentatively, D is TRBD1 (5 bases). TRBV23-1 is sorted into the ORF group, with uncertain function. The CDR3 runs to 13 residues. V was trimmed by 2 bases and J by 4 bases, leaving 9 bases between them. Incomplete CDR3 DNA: TGCGCCAGCAGTCAAGCAGGGTTATACGAG. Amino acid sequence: CASSQAGLYE. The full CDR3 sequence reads CASSQAGLYEQYF.